The clone carrying this T cell receptor (beta chain) occurred a few times. Its antigen is undetermined. These data are taken from a study of T cell repertoires in cytomegalovirus infection. Overall study findings and caveats: The ex vivo response showed dominance by HLA-C-restricted CMV-specific TCR beta clonotypes.

TCRdb re-derived calls from the reads in MiXCR, one entry per CDR3 protein. The sample carries about 190,000 distinct CDR3 sequences, roughly 30% recorded once. The sample comprised PBMCs. This TCR was sampled from a human donor in good health (CMV status not recorded). Some clones in this sample may be carry-over from other donors' samples.

The CDR3 region has the DNA TGTGCCAGTACTATGGGAGGCAGGGGGAAGGCTGGCTACACCTTC. It encodes CASTMGGRGKAGYTF. The chain joins TRBV19 to TRBJ1-2; 7 bases agree with TRBD1. The germline CDR1 and CDR2 sequences are LNHDA and SQIVND (reference sequence). There are 15 residues in the CDR3. J was trimmed by 7 bases and V by 7 bases; bases with no gene match: 15.